Shown below are 21 T cell receptor beta chains from a single sample sequenced in a study of low-dose radiotherapy and immunotherapy resistance in tumors. Alpha- and beta-chain coverage of first-strand cDNA came from TRAV- and TRBV-specific primers. TCRs were put through approximately 21 PCR cycles of amplification with Phusion. A constant-region primer and the V-primer adapter served as the primer pair. MiXCR, applied by TCRdb to the reads, yields one record per CDR3 protein. The sample gives about 12,000 distinct CDR3 sequences, roughly 72% of which show up once; about 3.4% is in the top ten. These receptors were taken from a human donor with advanced metastatic prostate, ovarian, gallbladder or colorectal cancer (not recorded which). This table probably holds off-target reads from a library built for another chain.

The chain uses TRBV20-1 and TRBJ2-1; 8 nucleotides agree with TRBD2. Germline V lookup: CDR1 DFQATT, CDR2 SNEGSKA (reference sequence). This CDR3 has 12 residues. This CDR3 reads CNVAGGIDEQFF. The CDR3 DNA follows: TGCAATGTTGCGGGAGGTATCGATGAGCAGTTCTTC.

The chain has TRBV7-2 and TRBJ2-7; 11 nucleotides line up with TRBD2. With 6 bases clipped from V and 2 bases from J, the junction kept 6 bases outside the gene matches. Germline V gene data show CDR1 as SGHTA and CDR2 as FQGNSA. The CDR3 has 15 amino acids. The CDR3 region is CASSKQTSGAYEQYF. Written as DNA, the CDR3 is TGTGCCAGCAGTAAACAGACTAGCGGGGCCTACGAGCAGTACTTC.

CDR3 DNA sequence: TGTGCCAGCAGCCAAGGGACAAGAACCTACGAGCAGTACTTC. Amino acid sequence: CASSQGTRTYEQYF. This chain uses TRBV3-1 with TRBJ2-7, with D possibly being TRBD1 (5 bases). V was shortened by 1 base and J by 2 bases, with 9 bases between the two germline ends. Per the germline V gene, CDR1 is LGHDT and CDR2 is YNNKEL (reference sequence). The CDR3 spans 14 residues.

V usage is TRBV11-1 and J usage is TRBJ2-1; the match to TRBD2 covers 13 bases. Germline V CDR1 and CDR2: SGHAT, FQDESV (reference sequence). CDR3 length: 15 residues. Unmatched junction bases numbered 2, after V lost 5 bases and J lost 4 bases. The CDR3 region has the DNA TGTGCCAGCAGCACGACTAGCGGGAGGTACAATGAGCAGTTCTTC. It is translated as CASSTTSGRYNEQFF.

This clonotype was counted between two and nine times. V is TRBV11-2 and J is TRBJ2-7; D ambiguous. The germline CDR1 and CDR2 sequences are SGHAT and FQNNGV. CDR3 length: 14 amino acids. Trimming took 1 base from V and 5 from J, leaving 12 bases between them. The CDR3 reads CASSLGRDGDEQYF. The CDR3 bases are TGTGCCAGCAGCTTAGGAAGGGATGGAGACGAGCAGTACTTC.

The rearrangement uses TRBV7-9 and TRBJ2-6; perhaps TRBD1 as D (6 bases). CDR1 and CDR2 from the germline V gene are SEHNR and FQNEAQ (reference sequence). There are 16 residues in the CDR3. V lost 4 bases, J lost 0 bases, and 10 bases lay in between. The CDR3 DNA sequence: TGTGCCAGCAGCTCTGGACAGTCCTCTGGGGCCAACGTCCTGACTTTC. It translates to CASSSGQSSGANVLTF.

The chain combines TRBV9 with TRBJ2-7, with TRBD1 matching 7 bases. Germline V gene data show CDR1 as SGDLS and CDR2 as YYNGEE. J was trimmed by 0 bases and V by 3 bases; bases with no gene match: 6. The CDR3 has 15 amino acids. Here the CDR3 DNA reads TGTGCCAGCAGCGCAGGACAGGTGAGCTCCTACGAGCAGTACTTC. It specifies CASSAGQVSSYEQYF.

This sequence joins TRBV11-2 and TRBJ1-6; unclear D gene. This CDR3 has 15 amino acids. Germline-derived CDR1 and CDR2 are SGHAT and FQNNGV. The V end lost 1 base, the J end lost 8 bases, and 12 bases lay between the germline ends. The CDR3 here is CASSLGSIVDSPLHF. In DNA form, the CDR3 reads TGTGCCAGCAGCTTAGGGTCAATCGTAGATTCACCCCTCCACTTT.

The chain carries TRBV7-2 and TRBJ2-1; D gene unclear. The CDR3 runs to 15 residues. Per germline, CDR1 SGHTA and CDR2 FQGNSA. Trimming cost V 5 bases and J 0 bases, with 11 bases left between them. CDR3 sequence reads: CASSIATPSYNEQFF. The CDR3 DNA follows: TGTGCCAGCAGCATTGCTACACCCTCCTACAATGAGCAGTTCTTC.

The V call is TRBV5-1, the J call TRBJ2-1; TRBD2 aligns across 13 bases. The CDR3 extends over 17 amino acids. V gave up 2 bases and J gave up 3 bases; unmatched junction bases: 5. Germline V gene data show CDR1 as SGHRS and CDR2 as YFSETQ. In nucleotides, the CDR3 is TGCGCCAGCAGCTTACGACTAGCGGGAGGCCTCTACAATGAGCAGTTCTTC. Translated, it gives CASSLRLAGGLYNEQFF.

V is TRBV20-1 and J is TRBJ2-3; 8 positions agree with TRBD1. The J segment lost 2 bases and the V segment lost 2 bases, leaving 6 bases of the junction unmatched. The CDR3 is made up of 15 amino acids. Germline V gene sequence: CDR1 DFQATT, CDR2 SNEGSKA (reference sequence). CDR3 region: CSARIRDRLTDTQYF. Here the CDR3 DNA reads TGCAGTGCTAGAATAAGGGACAGGCTCACAGATACGCAGTATTTT.

The rearrangement uses TRBV28 and TRBJ2-3; 10 positions agree with TRBD2. Germline V CDR1 and CDR2: MDHEN, SYDVKM. The CDR3 consists of 16 residues. J was trimmed by 0 bases and V by 4 bases; bases with no gene match: 4. The CDR3 loop is CASSSLAGVSTDTQYF. DNA of the CDR3: TGTGCCAGCAGTTCCCTAGCGGGAGTCAGCACAGATACGCAGTATTTT.

This clonotype has just a few counts. The chain joins TRBV20-1 to TRBJ2-1; a possible D gene is TRBD2 (5 bases). Germline assignment: CDR1 DFQATT and CDR2 SNEGSKA (reference sequence). The length of the CDR3 is 14 residues. V shed 6 bases and J shed 0 bases, with 12 bases lying between them. The CDR3 DNA reads TGCAGTGCACATGACACTAGCTCCTACAATGAGCAGTTCTTC. Its translation: CSAHDTSSYNEQFF.

The rearrangement links TRBV2 to TRBJ2-3, with 11 bases identical to TRBD2. There are 17 residues in the CDR3. V lost 6 bases, J lost 1 base, and 9 bases stayed unmatched. CDR1 SNHLY and CDR2 FYNNEI come from the germline V gene. CDR3 sequence: CASSGTSGGSGTDTQYF. CDR3 nucleotide sequence: TGTGCCAGCAGCGGGACTAGCGGCGGGTCGGGCACAGATACGCAGTATTTT.

The rearrangement joins TRBV6-2 or TRBV6-3 to TRBJ2-1; TRBD2 matches at 11 bases. The length of the CDR3 is 19 residues. The V gene end was trimmed by 6 bases and the J gene end by 3 bases; junction bases not matched to a gene: 16. Germline CDR1 and CDR2: MNHEY and SVGEGT. The CDR3 protein is CASSRDRGYTSGSYNEQFF. The DNA for the CDR3 is TGTGCCAGCAGCCGCGACAGGGGTTACACTAGCGGGAGCTACAATGAGCAGTTCTTC.

In this sample, this clonotype turned up a few times. This rearrangement joins TRBV20-1 to TRBJ2-5, with 12 bases fitting TRBD2. CDR3 length equals 16 residues. Per the germline V gene, CDR1 is DFQATT and CDR2 is SNEGSKA (reference sequence). The J segment lost 5 bases and the V segment lost 3 bases, leaving 10 bases of the junction unmatched. CDR3 sequence (DNA): TGCAGTGCTAGTGGGGCTAGCGGGAGGGCCGAGGAGACCCAGTACTTC. Protein product: CSASGASGRAEETQYF.

This sequence joins TRBV15 and TRBJ2-6, with a possible D match to TRBD1 (5 bases). Germline V gene data show CDR1 as LNHNV and CDR2 as YYDKDF (reference sequence). The CDR3 totals 20 residues. V shed 5 bases and J shed 1 base, with 24 bases lying between them. The CDR3 spells CATSRSGLGQGKSGANVLTF. CDR3 nucleotide sequence: TGTGCCACCAGCCGGTCGGGCCTGGGGCAGGGAAAGTCTGGGGCCAACGTCCTGACTTTC.

The rearrangement links TRBV10-3 to TRBJ2-1; a possible D gene is TRBD2 (6 bases). CDR3 length: 15 amino acids. Germline CDR1 is ENHRY and CDR2 is SYGVKD. V lost 3 bases and J lost 0, with 9 bases in between. CDR3 bases: TGTGCCATCAGTGATGGGGGGAGCTCCTACAATGAGCAGTTCTTC. Amino acid sequence: CAISDGGSSYNEQFF.

The CDR3 DNA is TGTGCCAGCTCACCAGGGTGGCGCAATCAGCCCCAGCATTTT. This encodes CASSPGWRNQPQHF. This rearrangement joins TRBV18 to TRBJ1-5; D call uncertain. The CDR3 totals 14 residues. Germline V gene data show CDR1 as KGHSH and CDR2 as LQKENI. V shed 2 bases and J shed 2 bases, with 7 bases lying between them. The whole variable domain, filled in from reference TRBV18 and TRBJ1-5, reads NAGVMQNPRHLVRRRGQEARLRCSPMKGHSHVYWYRQLPEEGLKFMVYLQKENIIDESGMPKERFSAEFPKEGPSILRIQQVVRGDSAAYFCASSPGWRNQPQHFGDGTRLSIL.

V usage is TRBV11-2 and J usage is TRBJ2-1; 11 nucleotides match TRBD2. Trimming took 3 bases from V and 7 from J; bases not matched to a gene: 5. CDR1 is SGHAT, CDR2 FQNNGV, per germline. This CDR3 comprises 15 residues. CDR3 region: CASSFLRLAGNEQFF. DNA for the CDR3: TGTGCCAGCAGCTTTCTGCGACTAGCGGGAAATGAGCAGTTCTTC.

Here the CDR3 DNA reads TGTGCCAGTAGTATCAGAGGGATGGGCAATGAGCAGTTCTTC. Translated: CASSIRGMGNEQFF. The chain uses TRBV19 and TRBJ2-1, with TRBD2 as a possible D gene (5 bases). V was trimmed by 3 bases and J by 6 bases, leaving 12 bases between them. The CDR3 consists of 14 residues. The germline gives CDR1 LNHDA, CDR2 SQIVND (reference sequence).